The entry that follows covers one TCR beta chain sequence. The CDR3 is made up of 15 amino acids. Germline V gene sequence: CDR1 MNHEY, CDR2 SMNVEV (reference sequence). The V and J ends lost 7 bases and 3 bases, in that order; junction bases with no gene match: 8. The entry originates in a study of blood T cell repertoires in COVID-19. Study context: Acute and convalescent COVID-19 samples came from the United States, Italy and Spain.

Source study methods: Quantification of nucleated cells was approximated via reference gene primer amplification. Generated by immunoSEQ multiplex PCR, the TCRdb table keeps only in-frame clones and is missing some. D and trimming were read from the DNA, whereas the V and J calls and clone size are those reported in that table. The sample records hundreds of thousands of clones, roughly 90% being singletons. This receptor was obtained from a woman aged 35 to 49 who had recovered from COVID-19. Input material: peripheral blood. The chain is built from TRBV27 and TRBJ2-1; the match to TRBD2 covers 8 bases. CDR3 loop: CASTSGGALYNEQFF. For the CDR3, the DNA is TGTGCCAGCACTTCGGGAGGGGCCCTCTACAATGAGCAGTTCTTC.